This T cell receptor (beta chain) was recorded in a study of cytomegalovirus exposure and HLA in healthy donors. Whole-study findings and limits: There were some public TCRs occurring in many donors, but most TCR sequences were rare. On later analysis, the bulk of CMV-associated TCR beta chains appeared to be HLA-restricted. Highly shared sequence variants in one cluster were likely a sequencing artifact. Segments of the TCR beta V type were, in most cases, productive about 90% or about 30% of the time in an earlier analysis.

With 5 bases removed from V and 3 bases from J, the gap between germline ends came to 17 bases. Germline V gene lookup returns CDR1 MNHNY and CDR2 SVGAGI (reference sequence). The CDR3 sequence is 16 residues long. The study ran its PCR with 60 Vbeta and 13 Jbeta primers. Measured with immunoSEQ multiplex PCR; TCRdb has only the in-frame clones, and not every one. The table has 100,000 to 150,000 clones, 80% seen once; the top ten hold 1%. This clone turned up a few times. Its antigen is unidentified. Sequencing input: PBMCs. The sequence was obtained from a man aged 35-49 years in good health and CMV-seronegative. The V and J genes are TRBV6-6 and TRBJ1-5; D not resolved. CDR3 amino acids: CASSPREGGFNQPQHF. In DNA form, the CDR3 reads TGTGCCAGCAGTCCCCGGGAGGGAGGATTCAATCAGCCCCAGCATTTT.